These 7 T cell receptor beta chains came from one sample sequenced in a study of T cells in Graves' hyperthyroidism and ophthalmopathy. Regions amplified from RNA transcripts were the TCR beta CDR3 regions. The HTBI set primed first-round TCR CDR3 RT-PCR. One entry per CDR3 protein results from TCRdb running MiXCR on the multiplex PCR reads. Among approximately 370,000 distinct CDR3 sequences listed, about a sixth were seen once. Material: blood. The receptors were gathered from a woman between 25 and 40 years old with Graves' hyperthyroidism that later progressed to Graves' ophthalmopathy.

There are many counts of this clonotype. CDR3: CAWSIGAEWETQYF. The CDR3, as DNA: TGTGCCTGGAGTATCGGAGCAGAATGGGAGACCCAGTACTTC. The J gene is TRBJ2-5, the V gene TRBV30; unclear D gene. V was trimmed by 2 bases and J by 5 bases, leaving 15 bases between them. Looked up from germline, CDR1 is GTSNPN and CDR2 is SVGIG (reference sequence). The CDR3 is 14 residues long.

Concerning this clonotype itself: The junction differs from germline at one of its ends, possibly a read error. V usage is TRBV6-1 and J usage is TRBJ2-7; 9 bases map to TRBD1. The germline gives CDR1 MNHNS, CDR2 SASEGT. This CDR3 is built from 14 residues. The CDR3 reads CACSGTGNSYEQYF. DNA for the CDR3: TGTGCCTGCAGCGGGACAGGGAACTCCTACGAGCAGTACTTC.

This chain connects TRBV13 to TRBJ2-4, with TRBD2 identical over 9 bases. V was clipped by 1 base and J by 4 bases; unmatched bases: 5. Germline V CDR1 and CDR2: PRHDT, FYEKMQ (reference sequence). CDR3 length: 16 amino acids. The CDR3 here is CASSLVMRGGKNIQYF. CDR3 sequence (DNA): TGTGCCAGCAGCTTAGTAATGCGGGGGGGGAAAAACATTCAGTACTTC.

About this clonotype: A clone one base away is much larger, so this may be a read error. This chain joins TRBV5-1 and TRBJ1-5; D unclear. Germline V gives CDR1 SGHRS, CDR2 YFSETQ. Trimming removed 0 bases from V and 6 bases from J, with 7 bases in between. The length of the CDR3 is 13 residues. CDR3 coding DNA: TGCGCCAGCAGCTTGGCAGTAGGTCAGCCCCAGCATTTT. Translated, it gives CASSLAVGQPQHF.

This chain links TRBV14 with TRBJ1-2, with TRBD1 matching 7 bases. The CDR3 covers 15 residues. Germline CDR1 is SGHDN and CDR2 is FVKESK. V trimming: 2 bases; J trimming: 4 bases; junction bases outside the gene matches: 7. The CDR3 loop reads CASSQYTGALYGYTF. CDR3 bases: TGTGCCAGCAGCCAATACACAGGGGCCCTCTATGGCTACACCTTC.

This clonotype was found a few times. This sequence joins TRBV6-1 and TRBJ1-2; D not certain. Germline CDR1 is MNHNS and CDR2 is SASEGT. V gave up 6 bases and J gave up 4 bases, with 12 bases separating them. The CDR3 loop spans 13 amino acids. CDR3 coding DNA: TGTGCCAGCAGCGATACTGAAGGCTATGGCTACACCTTC. As protein: CASSDTEGYGYTF.

There are many counts of this clonotype. The J gene is TRBJ2-3, the V gene TRBV10-2; D ambiguous. The CDR3 loop spans 13 amino acids. CDR1 is WSHSY and CDR2 is SAAADI in the germline V gene. Trimming removed 8 bases at V and 2 bases at J, with 11 bases between. The CDR3 bases are TGCGCCAGCGAGCCGGGTTCCACAGATACGCAGTATTTT. Translation gives CASEPGSTDTQYF.